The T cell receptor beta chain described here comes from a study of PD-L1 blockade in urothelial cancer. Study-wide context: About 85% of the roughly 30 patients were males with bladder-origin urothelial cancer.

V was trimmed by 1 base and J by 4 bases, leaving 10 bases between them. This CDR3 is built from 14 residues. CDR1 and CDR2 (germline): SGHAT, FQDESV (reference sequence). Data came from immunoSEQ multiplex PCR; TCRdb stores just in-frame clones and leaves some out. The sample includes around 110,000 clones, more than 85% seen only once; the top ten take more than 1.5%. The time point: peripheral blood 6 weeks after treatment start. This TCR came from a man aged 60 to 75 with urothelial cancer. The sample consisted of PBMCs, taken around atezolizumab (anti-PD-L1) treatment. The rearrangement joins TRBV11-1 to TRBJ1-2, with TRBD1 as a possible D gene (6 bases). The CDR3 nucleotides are TGTGCCAGCAGCTTAGGACAGGCTCTCTATGGCTACACCTTC. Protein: CASSLGQALYGYTF.